This T cell receptor beta chain is drawn from a study of blood T cell repertoires in COVID-19. At the level of the study: The samples span acute and convalescent COVID-19 from the United States, Italy and Spain. PBMCs, B-cell-depleted T cells, or T cells were the source of the cDNA or gDNA that made up the material.

In the original processing: Amplification with reference gene primers provided the estimates of nucleated cell counts. Libraries were prepared by immunoSEQ multiplex PCR; TCRdb keeps only in-frame clonotypes and omits some of them. V and J calls and clone size are as listed in that table; D and trimming were resolved from the DNA. The repertoire has around 250,000 clones, nearly 85% of them found once; the top ten carry around 9.2%. The source of this sequence is a human donor in a cohort sampled during active COVID-19. The sequencing input was peripheral blood.

CDR3 in amino acids: CSVRLADTGELFF. CDR3 DNA: TGCAGCGTTAGGCTAGCGGACACCGGGGAGCTGTTTTTT. J is TRBJ2-2 and V is TRBV29-1; 7 nucleotides agree with TRBD2. This CDR3 spans 13 amino acids. The trim removed 5 bases at V and 3 bases at J, leaving 3 bases unmatched. Germline V CDR1 and CDR2: SQVTM, ANQGSEA.